These 10 T cell receptor beta chains were all obtained from the same sample, sequenced in a study of human T cells and chemical hapten exposure. TCRdb called the RACE reads again in MiXCR, with one record for every CDR3 protein. The sample carries about 120,000 distinct CDR3 sequences, roughly 13% recorded once. Stated time point: patch test 1, 2 weeks after DPC sensitization. Documented treatment: therapeutic diphenylcyclopropenone sensitization with weekly scalp DPC. This specimen was whole blood, taken in connection with sensitization to the hapten diphenylcyclopropenone (DPC). These receptors originate from a man younger than 30 with alopecia areata. Some clones in this sample may be carry-over from other donors' samples.

A few counts support this clonotype. The chain employs TRBV7-9 and TRBJ2-1; 7 positions agree with TRBD2. CDR1 and CDR2 (germline): SEHNR, FQNEAQ (reference sequence). V lost 2 bases to trimming and J lost 3 bases; unmatched junction nucleotides: 4. This CDR3 is 15 amino acids long. The CDR3 sequence is CASSLRGLYYNEQFF. As DNA, the CDR3 is TGTGCCAGCAGCTTAAGGGGACTATACTACAATGAGCAGTTCTTC.

The chain uses TRBV4-1 and TRBJ1-4; 10 nucleotides line up with TRBD1. Germline V gene sequence: CDR1 MGHRA, CDR2 YSYEKL. The CDR3 runs to 16 residues. The J segment lost 7 bases and the V segment lost 4 bases, leaving 9 bases of the junction unmatched. CDR3 DNA sequence: TGCGCCAGCAGCCGGACAGGGGGGCTTACTCGTGAAAAACTGTTTTTT. Its translation is CASSRTGGLTREKLFF.

This clonotype occurred a few times. The chain carries TRBV10-3 and TRBJ1-2, with no clear D. Per the germline V gene, CDR1 is ENHRY and CDR2 is SYGVKD. V was pared by 0 bases and J by 5 bases, with 16 bases between. This CDR3 has 16 amino acids. CDR3 sequence (DNA): TGTGCCATCAGTGAGTCGGCACCTCCCCCGGGGTATGGCTACACCTTC. This sequence encodes CAISESAPPPGYGYTF.

This clonotype was detected a few times. This chain connects TRBV20-1 to TRBJ1-5, with D perhaps TRBD1 (5 bases). With 6 bases removed from V and 0 bases from J, the gap between germline ends came to 12 bases. The CDR3 totals 14 residues. Germline CDR1 reads DFQATT; CDR2 reads SNEGSKA (reference sequence). CDR3 sequence: CSARNRFSNQPQHF. CDR3 coding DNA: TGCAGTGCAAGGAACAGGTTTAGCAATCAGCCCCAGCATTTT.

On this clonotype: One end of the junction varies from germline; a read error may be responsible. V and J are TRBV7-2 and TRBJ2-3; D gene ambiguous. This CDR3 is 16 amino acids long. CDR1 SGHTA and CDR2 FQGNSA come from the germline V gene. CDR3 protein: CANSLELAPIVDTQYF. The CDR3 nucleotides are TGTGCCAACAGCTTAGAATTAGCCCCGATTGTGGATACGCAGTATTTT.

J is TRBJ2-1 and V is TRBV6-2 or TRBV6-3; no definite D call. This CDR3 is 11 amino acids long. Germline lookup yields CDR1 MNHEY and CDR2 SVGEGT. Trimming removed 2 bases from V and 6 bases from J, with 2 bases in between. CDR3 bases: TGTGCCAGCAGTTACACCAATGAGCAGTTCTTC. Protein product: CASSYTNEQFF.

The sample holds a few counts of this clonotype. The rearrangement joins TRBV24-1 to TRBJ2-3, with D possibly matching TRBD1 (6 bases). V was shortened by 5 bases and J by 1 base, with 12 bases between the two germline ends. The CDR3 is made up of 15 amino acids. Germline V gene lookup returns CDR1 KGHDR and CDR2 SFDVKD. The CDR3 loop is CATSVRDKGTDTQYF. CDR3 nucleotide sequence: TGTGCCACCAGTGTACGGGACAAAGGCACAGATACGCAGTATTTT.

This clonotype was detected many times. The V gene is TRBV6-2 or TRBV6-3, the J gene TRBJ1-5; D might be TRBD1 (5 bases). Per germline, CDR1 MNHEY and CDR2 SVGEGT. Trimming shortened V by 3 bases and J by 3 bases, and 9 bases separated the two germline ends. The CDR3 length is 14 residues. CDR3 nucleotides: TGTGCCAGCAGTTATACGGGACTCAATCAGCCCCAGCATTTT. Its protein is CASSYTGLNQPQHF.

This sequence joins TRBV19 and TRBJ2-7, with 9 nucleotides matching TRBD1. From germline, CDR1 is LNHDA and CDR2 SQIVND (reference sequence). CDR3 length: 11 amino acids. Trimming removed 8 bases from V and 6 bases from J; junction bases left unmatched: 2. CDR3 residues: CASGTGLEQYF. DNA of the CDR3: TGTGCCAGTGGGACAGGGCTCGAGCAGTACTTC.

This sequence joins TRBV9 and TRBJ1-6, with TRBD1 as a possible D gene (5 bases). Trimming removed 4 bases from V and 10 bases from J, with 12 bases in between. The CDR3 runs to 13 residues. Per the germline V gene, CDR1 is SGDLS and CDR2 is YYNGEE. CDR3 loop: CASSMPAGSPLHF. CDR3 DNA: TGTGCCAGCAGCATGCCAGCAGGGTCACCCCTCCACTTT.